The entry below gives a single T cell receptor (beta chain) sequence along with its context. Its antigen specificity is not known. There are no base qualities to consult, and no much larger clone falls within one base. Based on the germline V gene (reference sequence), the CDR1 and CDR2 sequences are SGHNT and YYREEE. From its cysteine to its phenylalanine, the CDR3 spans 16 amino acids. Only the CDR3 DNA is retained, 48 bases long and in frame from the first base. V drops 0 bases and J drops 4 bases, leaving 14 bases in between. This entry comes from a study of cytomegalovirus exposure and HLA in healthy donors (dated by TCRdb to 2016 to 2017). Notes on the research overall: According to a later analysis, the roughly 130 validation repertoires were produced on the same platform as the 666 repertoires of the first cohort. Besides the first cohort of 666 subjects, a separate validation cohort made up of 120 different subjects was used. The study was designed to test whether signatures of past pathogen exposure could be identified by cataloging public T cell receptors. To predict cytomegalovirus infection status, the study combined high-throughput TCR immunosequencing, statistical association of individual TCRs with disease status, and machine learning.

The research as a whole found: The classifier was reported to diagnose cytomegalovirus status with high specificity and sensitivity in both the original and validation cohorts. The study listed 150 to 200 TCR beta chains as associated with cytomegalovirus. A few of the identified cytomegalovirus-associated TCR beta chains were confirmed in vitro to be specific for cytomegalovirus antigens. According to the authors, the approach could potentially be generalized to other disease states and immunological phenotypes. Of the cluster scores, around 95% were above 0 in a later analysis, which found that TCRs clustered in the first cohort also tended to co-occur in the approximately 110 validation repertoires. While some public TCRs were present in many individuals, most TCR sequences turned up only very rarely across donors. The validation cohort had no HLA typing available for a later analysis, so co-occurrence within that cohort was assessed over all 130 or so repertoires.

The library was produced with the immunoSEQ multiplex PCR assay. In the original analysis: A statistical classification framework was built to diagnose cytomegalovirus status from the catalog of TCR beta chain sequences. TCRdb re-hosts the immuneACCESS table, in-frame sequences only. Its copies lack some clones; in the studies checked, an unresolved V gene accounts for under half of them, and the cause for the rest is not known. V, J and clone size are those of that table, while D and trimming were read from the DNA. The sample table contains about 310,000 clones; only one count was recorded for approximately 86% of them. Around 0.96% of the sample goes to the ten largest clones. Separate from the approximately 700-subject first cohort, the validation cohort of 95 to 150 subjects was the group to which the donors belonged.

The source of this sequence is a man younger than 45 in good health and CMV-seronegative. The chain links TRBV5-4 with TRBJ2-1; confidence is insufficient to name the D gene. The sample was PBMCs. The CDR3 sequence is CASSLGRAGSYNEQFF. The DNA sequence is TGTGCCAGCAGCTTGGGTCGAGCCGGTTCATACAATGAGCAGTTCTTC. Reference TRBV5-4 and TRBJ2-1 proteins supply the regions before and after the CDR3; the full variable domain is: ETGVTQSPTHLIKTRGQQVTLRCSSQSGHNTVSWYQQALGQGPQFIFQYYREEENGRGNFPPRFSGLQFPNYSSELNVNALELDDSALYLCASSLGRAGSYNEQFFGPGTRLTVL.